Below are 27 T cell receptor beta chains sequenced from a single sample in a study of T cells after posttransplantation cyclophosphamide. TCRdb's table, derived via immunoSEQ multiplex PCR, lists solely in-frame clones and lacks some. The data contain tens of thousands of clones, around 83% of them singletons. The source material was PBMCs. Every receptor here comes from a man aged 25 to 40 with a blood cancer, CMV-positive, and with a related stem cell donor.

The V call is TRBV30, the J call TRBJ2-7; 9 nucleotides align to TRBD1. The CDR3 spans 14 residues. In germline, CDR1 is GTSNPN, CDR2 SVGIG (reference sequence). V was pared by 4 bases and J by 1 base, with 5 bases of the junction left unmatched. For the CDR3, the DNA is TGTGCCTGGACATGGGACAGGGCTTCCTACGAGCAGTACTTC. It encodes CAWTWDRASYEQYF.

The chain combines TRBV10-2 with TRBJ2-5; 8 positions match TRBD2. The junction had 4 bases not matched to a gene; V was cut back by 7 bases and J by 3 bases. Germline values: CDR1 WSHSY, CDR2 SAAADI. The CDR3 has 13 amino acids. The CDR3 DNA is TGCGCCAGCAACGCAGCGGGAGAAGAGACCCAGTACTTC. It codes for CASNAAGEETQYF.

The chain recombines TRBV28 with TRBJ2-1; D is uncertain. V dropped 1 base and J dropped 4 bases, with 8 bases sitting between them. CDR3 length equals 14 residues. Per the germline V gene, CDR1 is MDHEN and CDR2 is SYDVKM. CDR3 DNA sequence: TGTGCCAGCAGTTTATACAGAGAGTACAATGAGCAGTTCTTC. This sequence encodes CASSLYREYNEQFF. The whole variable domain, remainder taken from reference TRBV28 and TRBJ2-1, is DVKVTQSSRYLVKRTGEKVFLECVQDMDHENMFWYRQDPGLGLRLIYFSYDVKMKEKGDIPEGYSVSREKKERFSLILESASTNQTSMYLCASSLYREYNEQFFGPGTRLTVL.

V gene TRBV9 combines with J gene TRBJ2-3; maybe TRBD2 (6 bases). CDR3 length: 16 residues. Germline assignment: CDR1 SGDLS and CDR2 YYNGEE. Trimming removed 0 bases from V and 0 bases from J, with 11 bases in between. As DNA, the CDR3 is TGTGCCAGCAGCGTAGGAGGGAGGACTAGCACAGATACGCAGTATTTT. Translation gives CASSVGGRTSTDTQYF.

This clone was counted a single time. J is TRBJ1-5 and V is TRBV15; D not resolved. This CDR3 is built from 13 residues. Trimming left V 0 bases short and J 4 bases short, with 4 bases between. The V gene's germline CDR1 is LNHNV and CDR2 YYDKDF (reference sequence). The chain's CDR3 is CATSRDRNQPQHF. CDR3 in DNA: TGTGCCACCAGCAGAGATCGGAATCAGCCCCAGCATTTT. The full variable domain, completed using reference TRBV15 and TRBJ1-5, is DAMVIQNPRYQVTQFGKPVTLSCSQTLNHNVMYWYQQKSSQAPKLLFHYYDKDFNNEADTPDNFQSRRPNTSFCFLDIRSPGLGDTAMYLCATSRDRNQPQHFGDGTRLSIL.

The V gene is TRBV27, the J gene TRBJ2-3, with TRBD1 matching 7 bases. Germline V gives CDR1 MNHEY, CDR2 SMNVEV (reference sequence). CDR3 length: 15 residues. With V trimmed by 2 bases and J by 3 bases, 5 bases remained unmatched. This CDR3 is CASSLRPGGTDTQYF. The CDR3 region has the DNA TGTGCCAGCAGTTTACGGCCAGGGGGTACAGATACGCAGTATTTT.

The chain carries TRBV2 and TRBJ2-1, with 7 bases aligning to TRBD2. Germline-derived CDR1 and CDR2 are SNHLY and FYNNEI. The V and J ends lost 8 bases and 5 bases, in that order; junction bases with no gene match: 6. The CDR3 totals 13 residues. DNA of the CDR3: TGTGCCAGCTCCCGGGAGGTTCACAATGAGCAGTTCTTC. Amino acids: CASSREVHNEQFF.

V gene TRBV6-6 combines with J gene TRBJ2-1; TRBD1 agrees at 7 bases. The CDR3 is 15 amino acids. CDR1 is MNHNY and CDR2 is SVGAGI in the germline V gene (reference sequence). V shed 6 bases, J shed 9 bases, and the junction held 14 bases outside the gene matches. CDR3 loop: CASRTGTASGGEQFF. CDR3 in DNA: TGTGCCAGCAGGACAGGGACAGCCAGTGGCGGTGAGCAGTTCTTC.

V is TRBV11-1 and J is TRBJ2-4; perhaps TRBD1 as D (8 bases). Germline lookup yields CDR1 SGHAT and CDR2 FQDESV (reference sequence). V lost 5 bases and J 7 bases, leaving 24 bases between the germline ends. The CDR3 loop spans 17 amino acids. Here the CDR3 reads CASSRRGRGGSGNIQYF. The CDR3 bases are TGTGCCAGCAGCCGCAGGGGGCGAGGCGGGAGTGGGAACATTCAGTACTTC.

The chain uses TRBV20-1 and TRBJ2-1; D gene unclear. The CDR3 has 10 residues. CDR1 DFQATT and CDR2 SNEGSKA come from the germline V gene (reference sequence). The germline V and J ends were trimmed by 6 bases and 9 bases, with 9 bases remaining between them. The CDR3 DNA reads TGCAGTGCCAGTTTACCTGAGCAGTTCTTC. This codes for CSASLPEQFF.

The V and J genes are TRBV21-1 and TRBJ2-5; the D segment call TRBD2 is taken from the table without a DNA check. TRBV21-1 is flagged as a pseudogene. This CDR3 region has 21 residues. The CDR3 region is CASSKREGRYRGLAGLETQYF. DNA of the CDR3: TGTGCCAGCAGCAAACGGGAAGGACGGTACCGGGGACTAGCGGGATTGGAGACCCAGTACTTC.

The V and J genes are TRBV5-6 and TRBJ1-1; 7 nucleotides match TRBD1. Trimming took 1 base from V and 1 from J; bases not matched to a gene: 16. Germline V lookup: CDR1 SGHDT, CDR2 YYEEEE. CDR3 length equals 19 residues. The CDR3 nucleotides read TGTGCCAGCAGCTTGAAGAATCGGGCTACAGGGGCCAGGAACACTGAAGCTTTCTTT. This gives the protein CASSLKNRATGARNTEAFF.

This clone was picked up a small number of times. The chain employs TRBV15 and TRBJ2-1, with 11 bases lining up with TRBD2. The CDR3 is 16 amino acids. J was trimmed by 6 bases and V by 3 bases; bases with no gene match: 7. Germline loops: CDR1 LNHNV, CDR2 YYDKDF (reference sequence). CDR3 DNA: TGTGCCACCAGCAGTAGCGGGAGGGCCTCGGGCAATGAGCAGTTCTTC. The encoded protein is CATSSSGRASGNEQFF.

The chain joins TRBV19 to TRBJ2-7, with TRBD1 as a possible D gene (6 bases). Trimming took 3 bases from V and 7 from J, leaving 10 bases between them. The germline V gene has CDR1 LNHDA and CDR2 SQIVND (reference sequence). CDR3 length equals 12 residues. In DNA, the CDR3 is TGTGCCAGTAGTATGGACAGAGGGGAGCAGTACTTC. Its protein product is CASSMDRGEQYF.

The gene calls are TRBV29-1 and TRBJ2-1; TRBD2 matches 8 bases. CDR3 size: 14 residues. Germline V gene lookup returns CDR1 SQVTM and CDR2 ANQGSEA. V shed 6 bases and J 2 bases; nucleotides not matched to a gene: 6. The CDR3 reads CSVLAAKAYNEQFF. CDR3 bases: TGCAGCGTACTAGCGGCCAAGGCCTACAATGAGCAGTTCTTC.

The CDR3 nucleotides read TGTGCCAGCAGCTTAGATAGCGGGAGGGCCAAAAACATTCAGTACTTC. This translates into CASSLDSGRAKNIQYF. V usage is TRBV7-2 and J usage is TRBJ2-4; TRBD2 matches at 10 bases. V dropped 1 base and J dropped 1; count of bases not matched to a gene: 1. Germline V gene sequence: CDR1 SGHTA, CDR2 FQGNSA. This CDR3 has 16 amino acids. The variable domain in full, completed from reference TRBV7-2 and TRBJ2-4, reads GAGVSQSPSNKVTEKGKDVELRCDPISGHTALYWYRQSLGQGLEFLIYFQGNSAPDKSGLPSDRFSAERTGGSVSTLTIQRTQQEDSAVYLCASSLDSGRAKNIQYFGAGTRLSVL.

CDR3 coding DNA: TGTGCCAGCAGTTTCCATACAGGGAACTATGGCTACACCTTC. The encoded protein is CASSFHTGNYGYTF. The chain joins TRBV2 to TRBJ1-2; D perhaps matches TRBD1 (6 bases). Looked up from germline, CDR1 is SNHLY and CDR2 is FYNNEI. The V gene lost 5 bases and the J gene lost 2 bases, with 12 bases spanning the gap. The CDR3 runs 14 residues.

This sequence joins TRBV6-5 and TRBJ1-4, with 10 bases identical to TRBD1. J gave up 7 bases and V 6 bases, and 5 bases lay outside the gene matches. CDR3 length: 14 amino acids. Germline V gives CDR1 MNHEY, CDR2 SVGAGI. CDR3 in DNA: TGTGCCAGCAGCATGGGACAGGGGCGTGAAAAACTGTTTTTT. It translates to CASSMGQGREKLFF.

The V call is TRBV19, the J call TRBJ1-2, with 8 bases aligning to TRBD1. Trimming removed 2 bases from V and 2 bases from J; junction bases left unmatched: 7. This CDR3 contains 16 residues. CDR1 LNHDA and CDR2 SQIVND come from the germline V gene (reference sequence). This chain's CDR3 is CASSINQGAVNYGYTF. As DNA, the CDR3 is TGTGCCAGTAGTATAAACCAGGGGGCTGTGAACTATGGCTACACCTTC.

V gene TRBV9 combines with J gene TRBJ2-2, with D hard to call. Germline lookup yields CDR1 SGDLS and CDR2 YYNGEE. Trimming left V 1 base short and J 0 bases short, with 4 bases between. This CDR3 contains 14 residues. CDR3 residues: CASSVQSNTGELFF. CDR3 bases: TGTGCCAGCAGCGTACAATCGAACACCGGGGAGCTGTTTTTT.

This clone occurred once. This chain links TRBV30 with TRBJ2-1, with a possible D match to TRBD1 (8 bases). The CDR3 length is 14 residues. In germline, CDR1 is GTSNPN, CDR2 SVGIG (reference sequence). The V and J ends lost 0 bases and 7 bases respectively, with 13 bases between them. The DNA of the CDR3 is TGTGCCTGGAGTGTACAGGGGGGGCTAAATGAGCAGTTCTTC. Its protein product is CAWSVQGGLNEQFF.

J is TRBJ1-2 and V is TRBV28; tentative D call: TRBD1 (5 bases). V was shortened by 5 bases and J by 4 bases, with 11 bases between the two germline ends. Germline CDR1 and CDR2: MDHEN and SYDVKM. The CDR3 extends over 13 amino acids. Here the CDR3 DNA reads TGTGCCAGCAGTGAGACAGATCTCTATGGCTACACCTTC. Translating gives CASSETDLYGYTF.

The chain is built from TRBV6-1 and TRBJ2-7, with D uncertain. CDR3 length equals 11 residues. Trimming took off 5 bases at V and 3 bases at J, with 5 bases between the two ends. Germline values: CDR1 MNHNS, CDR2 SASEGT. The CDR3: CASSINYEQYF. CDR3 in DNA: TGTGCCAGCAGTATAAACTACGAGCAGTACTTC.

The chain joins TRBV7-9 to TRBJ2-1, with 14 bases lining up with TRBD2. CDR1 is SEHNR, CDR2 FQNEAQ, per germline (reference sequence). Losses at the gene ends were 6 bases for V and 4 bases for J; bases not matched to a gene: 14. This CDR3 is 19 amino acids long. The CDR3 loop reads CASRGPGTSGRKGYNEQFF. The CDR3 DNA reads as TGTGCCAGCAGGGGCCCCGGGACTAGCGGGAGAAAGGGGTACAATGAGCAGTTCTTC. The variable domain in full, completed from reference TRBV7-9 and TRBJ2-1, reads DTGVSQNPRHKITKRGQNVTFRCDPISEHNRLYWYRQTLGQGPEFLTYFQNEAQLEKSRLLSDRFSAERPKGSFSTLEIQRTEQGDSAMYLCASRGPGTSGRKGYNEQFFGPGTRLTVL.

The V gene is TRBV5-5, the J gene TRBJ1-5, with TRBD1 matching over 7 bases. Unmatched junction bases numbered 7, after V lost 2 bases and J lost 5 bases. The CDR3 is 15 amino acids. Germline CDR1 and CDR2: SGHKS and YYEKEE (reference sequence). The CDR3 sequence: CASSFSGTDYQPQHF. Here the CDR3 DNA reads TGTGCCAGCAGCTTCTCCGGGACAGATTATCAGCCCCAGCATTTT.

This clone qualifies as large (0.1 to 1%). This chain connects TRBV5-6 to TRBJ2-7, with TRBD2 identical over 14 bases. Germline CDR1 reads SGHDT; CDR2 reads YYEEEE. The CDR3 length is 18 residues. V gave up 4 bases and J gave up 4 bases; unmatched junction bases: 13. CDR3 residues: CASSPGLAGDAFGYEQYF. The CDR3 region has the DNA TGTGCCAGCAGCCCGGGACTAGCGGGAGATGCCTTTGGGTACGAGCAGTACTTC.

V and J are TRBV9 and TRBJ2-5; the match to TRBD2 covers 16 bases. There are 17 residues in the CDR3. V dropped 3 bases and J dropped 4; count of bases not matched to a gene: 6. Germline V gene sequence: CDR1 SGDLS, CDR2 YYNGEE. Here the CDR3 reads CASSAGTSGRGSETQYF. In DNA form, the CDR3 reads TGTGCCAGCAGCGCGGGGACTAGCGGGAGGGGGTCAGAGACCCAGTACTTC.